This TCR beta chain was identified in a study of human T cells and chemical hapten exposure. About the research overall: Epicutaneous patch tests delivered 0.01% DPC to the upper back, with evaluation at 6 days. Broader study findings: Counts of TCRs expanded at PT1 correlated positively with patch test score.

Indicated time point: pre-sensitization, week 0. The treatment was: therapeutic diphenylcyclopropenone sensitization with weekly scalp DPC. Germline V lookup: CDR1 MNHEY, CDR2 SMNVEV (reference sequence). This CDR3 is 13 amino acids long. V lost 6 bases to trimming and J lost 8 bases, with 16 bases between them. Turning to this clonotype: Its specificity is unknown.

TCRdb re-analysed the RACE reads in MiXCR, keeping a single row per CDR3 protein. The sample shows more than 250,000 distinct CDR3 sequences, 7.5% to 8% of them seen only once. Sequenced here: whole blood, sampled in connection with sensitization to the hapten diphenylcyclopropenone (DPC). The sequence derives from a man aged 18 to 29 with alopecia areata. Some clones in this sample may be carry-over from other donors' samples. This sequence joins TRBV27 and TRBJ1-1; D is perhaps TRBD1 (6 bases). CDR3 protein: CASRKAGAWEAFF. In DNA, the CDR3 is TGTGCCAGCAGGAAGGCGGGGGCCTGGGAAGCTTTCTTT.